This is a list of T cell receptor beta chains from one sample in a study of blood T cell repertoires in COVID-19. Profiling relied on immunoSEQ multiplex PCR, and the TCRdb table lists in-frame clones only, not all of them. The table lists a few hundred thousand clones, 85% to 90% of them singletons, with more than 6.5% in the top ten. Material: peripheral blood. The source is a woman in her seventies with active or convalescent COVID-19. The CDR3 runs from the conserved cysteine through the conserved F or W. The order of the fields is V gene, J gene, clone size, D gene, CDR3 DNA, CDR3 protein. A D gene is named only where the DNA matches it firmly. Not every row has a clone size; where given, it reads once, few, many or a size class.

v_gene: TRBV19
j_gene: TRBJ2-1
abundance: .
d_gene: .
CDR3nt: TGTGCCAGTAGTCTAAGAACGGGGGATGAGCAGTTCTTC
CDR3aa: CASSLRTGDEQFF

v_gene: TRBV2
j_gene: TRBJ2-1
abundance: .
d_gene: .
CDR3nt: TGTGCCAGCACCGGGACTGGATTCAATGAGCAGTTCTTC
CDR3aa: CASTGTGFNEQFF

v_gene: TRBV6-4
j_gene: TRBJ2-5
abundance: .
d_gene: .
CDR3nt: TGTGCCAGCTCGACACCGAAATGGGGGCCCCTTGGGACCCAAGAGACCCAGTACTTC
CDR3aa: CASSTPKWGPLGTQETQYF

v_gene: TRBV5-5
j_gene: TRBJ2-7
abundance: .
d_gene: TRBD1
CDR3nt: TGTGCCAGCAGCAGCGCCGGGACAGGGGATAGAGCCTACGAGCAGTACTTC
CDR3aa: CASSSAGTGDRAYEQYF

v_gene: TRBV6-5
j_gene: TRBJ2-2
abundance: few
d_gene: .
CDR3nt: TGTGCCAGCAGTTTCTCTACACCGAACGGGGAGCTGTTTTTT
CDR3aa: CASSFSTPNGELFF

v_gene: TRBV12-5
j_gene: TRBJ2-1
abundance: .
d_gene: TRBD2
CDR3nt: TGTGCTAGTGGTTTGCCTCCCTCACTAGCGGACTTTTACAATGAGCAGTTCTTC
CDR3aa: CASGLPPSLADFYNEQFF

v_gene: TRBV23-1
j_gene: TRBJ1-2
abundance: .
d_gene: .
CDR3nt: TGCGCCAGCAGTCAATCTCACAGTATAAACTATGGCTACACCTTC
CDR3aa: CASSQSHSINYGYTF

v_gene: TRBV5-1
j_gene: TRBJ2-5
abundance: .
d_gene: TRBD1
CDR3nt: TGCGCCAGCAGGCCCGAGGGGACAGGTAAAGAGACCCAGTACTTC
CDR3aa: CASRPEGTGKETQYF

v_gene: TRBV5-1
j_gene: TRBJ2-7
abundance: .
d_gene: .
CDR3nt: TGCGCCAGTCAGAGGCCAAATACCTACGAGCAGTACTTC
CDR3aa: CASQRPNTYEQYF

v_gene: TRBV7-2
j_gene: TRBJ2-7
abundance: .
d_gene: .
CDR3nt: TGTGCCAGCAGCTCCCCCCTAGTCTACGAGCAGTACTTC
CDR3aa: CASSSPLVYEQYF

v_gene: TRBV5-5
j_gene: TRBJ1-5
abundance: .
d_gene: .
CDR3nt: TGTGCCAGCAGCCCCACAGGGATCGGTCAGCCCCAGCATTTT
CDR3aa: CASSPTGIGQPQHF

v_gene: TRBV9
j_gene: TRBJ1-6
abundance: .
d_gene: .
CDR3nt: TGTGCCAGCAGCGATAACCTGCAGGGTCGTAATTCACCCCTCCACTTT
CDR3aa: CASSDNLQGRNSPLHF

v_gene: TRBV5-8
j_gene: TRBJ2-6
abundance: .
d_gene: .
CDR3nt: TGTGCCAGCAGCCTTCGTAGCTCTGGGGCCAACGTCCTGACTTTC
CDR3aa: CASSLRSSGANVLTF

v_gene: TRBV18
j_gene: TRBJ1-6
abundance: .
d_gene: .
CDR3nt: TGTGCCAGCTCACCCCCTTCCTCGGGATATAATTCACCCCTCCACTTT
CDR3aa: CASSPPSSGYNSPLHF

v_gene: TRBV9
j_gene: TRBJ2-5
abundance: .
d_gene: .
CDR3nt: TGTGCCAGCAGCGAGGTAGGAGGTTGGCAGACCCAGTACTTC
CDR3aa: CASSEVGGWQTQYF

v_gene: TRBV11-2
j_gene: TRBJ1-2
abundance: .
d_gene: TRBD1
CDR3nt: TGTGCCAGCAGCTTCTACCTGGGACAGGGCAACGGCGGCTACACCTTC
CDR3aa: CASSFYLGQGNGGYTF

v_gene: TRBV4-3
j_gene: TRBJ2-4
abundance: .
d_gene: .
CDR3nt: TGCGCCAGCAGCCAAGGATTGGAGGGAATTCAGTACTTC
CDR3aa: CASSQGLEGIQYF

v_gene: TRBV6-2/TRBV6-3
j_gene: TRBJ2-1
abundance: .
d_gene: TRBD2
CDR3nt: TGTGCCAGCAGTCTACGGGTGGGGGGGAAGAATGAGCAGTTCTTC
CDR3aa: CASSLRVGGKNEQFF

v_gene: TRBV29-1
j_gene: TRBJ2-5
abundance: .
d_gene: TRBD2
CDR3nt: TGCAGCGTTGACGGACTAGCGGGGGCGCTGTACCAAGAGACCCAGTACTTC
CDR3aa: CSVDGLAGALYQETQYF

v_gene: TRBV7-2
j_gene: TRBJ2-7
abundance: .
d_gene: TRBD1
CDR3nt: TGTGCCAGCAGCTTAGCCCGACAGGGTGGTTCGGGAGAGCAGTACTTC
CDR3aa: CASSLARQGGSGEQYF

v_gene: TRBV27
j_gene: TRBJ1-3
abundance: .
d_gene: .
CDR3nt: TGTGCCAGCAGAGACTCAAACACCATATATTTT
CDR3aa: CASRDSNTIYF

v_gene: TRBV6-2/TRBV6-3
j_gene: TRBJ1-2
abundance: few
d_gene: .
CDR3nt: TGTGCCAGCAGTTACCAAAAGTCTCTAGGCTACACCTTC
CDR3aa: CASSYQKSLGYTF

v_gene: TRBV18
j_gene: TRBJ2-2
abundance: .
d_gene: .
CDR3nt: TGTGCCAGCTCACCACTACTAGACACCGGGGAGCTGTTTTTT
CDR3aa: CASSPLLDTGELFF

v_gene: TRBV7-8
j_gene: TRBJ1-6
abundance: once
d_gene: .
CDR3nt: TGTGCCAGCAGCTTAGCGGGGGGGTCGAATTCACCCCTCCACTTT
CDR3aa: CASSLAGGSNSPLHF

v_gene: TRBV5-1
j_gene: TRBJ2-3
abundance: .
d_gene: .
CDR3nt: TGCGCCAGCAGCCCCTCACAAAGGGAGACAGATACGCAGTATTTT
CDR3aa: CASSPSQRETDTQYF

v_gene: TRBV9
j_gene: TRBJ2-7
abundance: .
d_gene: TRBD2
CDR3nt: TGTGCCAGCAGCGTAACTAGCGGGGGCGACGAGCAGTACTTC
CDR3aa: CASSVTSGGDEQYF

v_gene: TRBV5-6
j_gene: TRBJ1-5
abundance: once
d_gene: .
CDR3nt: TGTGCCGGCGGCTTGGGACACATCAATCAGCCCCAGCATTTT
CDR3aa: CAGGLGHINQPQHF

v_gene: TRBV27
j_gene: TRBJ1-2
abundance: .
d_gene: .
CDR3nt: TGTGCCAGCAGTTTTTCCCCCGGGGGGTCCTATGGCTACACCTTC
CDR3aa: CASSFSPGGSYGYTF

v_gene: TRBV23-1
j_gene: TRBJ1-4
abundance: .
d_gene: .
CDR3nt: TGCGCCAGCAGACCAGCGGGAAAACTGTTTTTT
CDR3aa: CASRPAGKLFF

v_gene: TRBV6-2/TRBV6-3
j_gene: TRBJ1-2
abundance: once
d_gene: .
CDR3nt: TGTGCCAGCAGCCTCGGGACAAACTATGGCTACACCTTC
CDR3aa: CASSLGTNYGYTF

v_gene: TRBV6-5
j_gene: TRBJ1-5
abundance: .
d_gene: .
CDR3nt: TGTGCCAGCAGAGACCAACAGGGCTTGGGTCAGCCCCAGCATTTT
CDR3aa: CASRDQQGLGQPQHF

v_gene: TRBV19
j_gene: TRBJ1-1
abundance: .
d_gene: .
CDR3nt: TGTGCCAGTAGCTTGGGGGGGGTAGTGCCGAACACTGAAGCTTTCTTT
CDR3aa: CASSLGGVVPNTEAFF

v_gene: TRBV9
j_gene: TRBJ2-7
abundance: .
d_gene: TRBD2
CDR3nt: TGTGCCAGCAGCGGCCTCTCGGGAGGGGAGCAGTACTTC
CDR3aa: CASSGLSGGEQYF

v_gene: TRBV6-5
j_gene: TRBJ2-6
abundance: once
d_gene: TRBD1
CDR3nt: TGTGCCAGCCAGAGGGGGCTCGGGGCCAACGTCCTGACTTTC
CDR3aa: CASQRGLGANVLTF

v_gene: TRBV5-6
j_gene: TRBJ1-2
abundance: .
d_gene: TRBD1
CDR3nt: TGTGCCAGCAGCCCCCTAGACAGGGGCGATAACTATGGCTACACCTTC
CDR3aa: CASSPLDRGDNYGYTF

v_gene: TRBV18
j_gene: TRBJ2-7
abundance: .
d_gene: .
CDR3nt: TGTGCCAGCTCAGAGGGAACTTACGAGCAGTACTTC
CDR3aa: CASSEGTYEQYF

v_gene: TRBV19
j_gene: TRBJ2-2
abundance: once
d_gene: .
CDR3nt: TGTGCCAGTAGTATGGGGGGGCTGGCGGGGGAGCTGTTTTTT
CDR3aa: CASSMGGLAGELFF

v_gene: TRBV9
j_gene: TRBJ2-1
abundance: .
d_gene: TRBD2
CDR3nt: TGTGCCAGCAGCGGGCCCCCCGTAGCGGGTTATAATGAGCAGTTCTTC
CDR3aa: CASSGPPVAGYNEQFF

v_gene: TRBV19
j_gene: TRBJ2-7
abundance: .
d_gene: TRBD1
CDR3nt: TGTGCCAGTAGTATACAGGGGGCCAGGGGCGAGCAGTACTTC
CDR3aa: CASSIQGARGEQYF

v_gene: TRBV11-3
j_gene: TRBJ2-1
abundance: .
d_gene: .
CDR3nt: TGTGCCAGCAGCTTGGATGGTAGGGGCGGTAATGAGCAGTTCTTC
CDR3aa: CASSLDGRGGNEQFF

v_gene: TRBV18
j_gene: TRBJ2-4
abundance: .
d_gene: .
CDR3nt: TGTGCCAGCTCACGCTCGGACAGCTTAAACATTCAGTACTTC
CDR3aa: CASSRSDSLNIQYF

v_gene: TRBV6-2/TRBV6-3
j_gene: TRBJ1-2
abundance: .
d_gene: .
CDR3nt: TGTGCCAGCAGTTACAGGGCTAGCCATGGCTACACCTTC
CDR3aa: CASSYRASHGYTF

v_gene: TRBV4-1
j_gene: TRBJ1-1
abundance: .
d_gene: .
CDR3nt: TGCGCCAGCAGCCCGGGACAAGTGACTGAAGCTTTCTTT
CDR3aa: CASSPGQVTEAFF

v_gene: TRBV19
j_gene: TRBJ1-5
abundance: .
d_gene: .
CDR3nt: TGTGCCAGTAGTATAGACAGGGTACTCAATCAGCCCCAGCATTTT
CDR3aa: CASSIDRVLNQPQHF

v_gene: TRBV19
j_gene: TRBJ1-5
abundance: .
d_gene: TRBD1
CDR3nt: TGTGCCAGTAGGATTTCAGGGGGAGGCAATCAGCCCCAGCATTTT
CDR3aa: CASRISGGGNQPQHF

v_gene: TRBV12-3/TRBV12-4
j_gene: TRBJ1-2
abundance: few
d_gene: .
CDR3nt: TGTGCCAGCAGCCGACACGGACAGAGGGGCTACACCTTC
CDR3aa: CASSRHGQRGYTF

v_gene: TRBV19
j_gene: TRBJ1-6
abundance: .
d_gene: .
CDR3nt: TGTGCCAGTACCGCGACAGGTTTTGATTCACCCCTCCACTTT
CDR3aa: CASTATGFDSPLHF

v_gene: TRBV5-3
j_gene: TRBJ1-5
abundance: once
d_gene: .
CDR3nt: TGTGCCAGAAGCTTGGGGGTGGGACATAGCAATCAGCCCCAGCATTTT
CDR3aa: CARSLGVGHSNQPQHF

v_gene: TRBV19
j_gene: TRBJ2-3
abundance: .
d_gene: .
CDR3nt: TGTGCCAGTAGTATAGAGGGGCCAGATACGCAGTATTTT
CDR3aa: CASSIEGPDTQYF